The 15 T cell receptor beta chains given below trace back to one sample, sequenced in a study of blood T cells in healthy people across ages (dated by TCRdb to 2015 to 2017). The library was built by means of 5' RACE. A second about 7 to 12 cycle PCR used a sample-barcoded 5' primer and a J-beta primer mix. Through fastp at Q25 and MiXCR, TCRdb rebuilt clones from the public reads, retaining in-frame beta chains. Entries are consolidated by CDR3 protein sequence, retaining the most common genes and DNA. Recorded for this sample are around 2 million distinct CDR3 sequences; roughly two fifths of them occurred a single time. Of the sample, more than 20% is held by the ten largest clones. Sample: blood. The receptors here all came from a human donor in good health.

This clonotype was seen a few times. The genes are TRBV2 and TRBJ2-7, with D hard to call. TRBJ2-5 matches the DNA end more closely, so the J call is doubtful. CDR1 SNHLY and CDR2 FYNNEI come from the germline V gene. This CDR3 is 13 amino acids long. The CDR3: CASIKGSGETQYF. As DNA, the CDR3 is TGTGCCAGCATAAAAGGTTCCGGGGAGACCCAGTACTTC.

This clonotype was seen only a few times. J is TRBJ2-2 and V is TRBV6-5; D is perhaps TRBD1 (5 bases). The CDR3 totals 15 residues. Trimming shortened V by 3 bases and J by 4 bases, and 12 bases separated the two germline ends. Germline CDR1 MNHEY, CDR2 SVGAGI. CDR3 in DNA: TGTGCCAGCAGTTATTGGCAGGGCGGCACCGGGGAGCTGTTTTTT. The encoded protein is CASSYWQGGTGELFF.

The genes are TRBV7-2 and TRBJ1-2; 7 nucleotides agree with TRBD1. Germline CDR1 SGHTA, CDR2 FQGNSA. V was clipped by 0 bases and J by 8 bases; unmatched bases: 9. This CDR3 spans 15 amino acids. In DNA, the CDR3 is TGTGCCAGCAGCTTAGCTTTCACAGGGGAGGGCGGCTACACCTTC. Translation: CASSLAFTGEGGYTF.

The V and J genes are TRBV4-3 and TRBJ1-4; tentative D call: TRBD1 (5 bases). V was clipped by 3 bases and J by 0 bases, with 11 bases between them. There are 16 residues in the CDR3. From germline, CDR1 is LGHNA and CDR2 YSLEER. The CDR3 sequence is CASSQGPKSTNEKLFF. CDR3 nucleotide sequence: TGCGCCAGCAGCCAGGGGCCGAAGTCAACTAATGAAAAACTGTTTTTT.

The genes are TRBV4-2 and TRBJ2-1, with TRBD2 matching over 8 bases. Looked up from germline, CDR1 is LGHNA and CDR2 is YNFKEQ. This CDR3 is built from 19 residues. V was pared by 0 bases and J by 10 bases, with 20 bases of the junction left unmatched. The CDR3 DNA is TGTGCCAGCAGCCAAGATCCGATATCACCGGGACTAGGGGCCAGGGAGCAGTTCTTC. It encodes CASSQDPISPGLGAREQFF.

The chain links TRBV3-1 to TRBJ1-2, with TRBD1 as a possible D gene (5 bases). The germline CDR1 and CDR2 sequences are LGHDT and YNNKEL (reference sequence). Trimming removed 2 bases from V and 6 bases from J, with 7 bases in between. This CDR3 has 12 amino acids. CDR3 amino acids: CASSQQGHGYTF. CDR3 DNA sequence: TGTGCCAGCAGCCAACAGGGTCATGGCTACACCTTC. Filled out from reference TRBV3-1 and TRBJ1-2, the complete variable domain reads DTAVSQTPKYLVTQMGNDKSIKCEQNLGHDTMYWYKQDSKKFLKIMFSYNNKELIINETVPNRFSPKSPDKAHLNLHINSLELGDSAVYFCASSQQGHGYTFGSGTRLTVV.

Worth noting for this clonotype: The junction differs from germline at one of its ends, possibly a read error. J is TRBJ2-7 and V is TRBV2; TRBD2 matches 8 bases. Germline CDR1 is SNHLY and CDR2 is FYNNEI. The CDR3 is 13 amino acids. CDR3 coding DNA: TGTGCCTGCAGGAGGACTAGCTGGGACGAGCAGTACTTC. Its protein product is CACRRTSWDEQYF.

This clonotype has a handful of counts. The chain uses TRBV9 and TRBJ1-1; 7 nucleotides agree with TRBD1. Germline lookup yields CDR1 SGDLS and CDR2 YYNGEE. V shed 2 bases, J shed 5 bases, and the junction held 18 bases outside the gene matches. CDR3 length: 18 residues. CDR3 sequence: CASSVGTTGVGGWTEAFF. CDR3 nucleotides: TGTGCCAGCAGCGTTGGAACAACAGGGGTGGGGGGATGGACTGAAGCTTTCTTT.

V is TRBV4-3 and J is TRBJ1-3; no clear D gene. Germline values: CDR1 LGHNA, CDR2 YSLEER. This CDR3 spans 17 amino acids. Trimming removed 1 base at V and 8 bases at J, with 21 bases between. The CDR3 DNA reads as TGCGCCAGCAGCCAAGGTCGATTCTCATTAAAGGAACACACCATATATTTT. Encoded protein: CASSQGRFSLKEHTIYF.

To note about this clonotype: A read error may be the cause here, since a much bigger clone is one base away. The rearrangement joins TRBV20-1 to TRBJ2-4, with 7 nucleotides matching TRBD1. Germline V lookup: CDR1 DFQATT, CDR2 SNEGSKA (reference sequence). The CDR3 is 18 residues long. As DNA, the CDR3 is TGCAATGCTAGAGATTGGACAGGAGCCTTTTTAGCCAAAAACATTCAGTACTTC. This sequence encodes CNARDWTGAFLAKNIQYF.

This clonotype appeared a few times. The chain combines TRBV7-2 with TRBJ2-4; 8 nucleotides match TRBD1. Looked up from germline, CDR1 is SGHTA and CDR2 is FQGNSA. V shed 5 bases and J 8 bases; nucleotides not matched to a gene: 11. This CDR3 region has 15 residues. Here the CDR3 DNA reads TGTGCCAGCAGCGGTCAGACAGGGGTTGAGGACATTCAGTACTTC. The encoded protein is CASSGQTGVEDIQYF.

This clonotype turned up a few times. This sequence joins TRBV7-9 and TRBJ2-6, with D unresolved. The germline CDR1 and CDR2 sequences are SEHNR and FQNEAQ (reference sequence). CDR3 length equals 13 residues. Trimming stripped 5 bases from V and 5 bases from J, with 7 bases between. CDR3 amino acids: CASSGGRANVLTF. The DNA for the CDR3 is TGTGCCAGCAGCGGTGGTAGGGCCAACGTCCTGACTTTC.

The rearrangement uses TRBV4-2 and TRBJ2-1, with D perhaps matching TRBD2 (6 bases). CDR1 is LGHNA, CDR2 YNFKEQ, per germline. This CDR3 spans 17 amino acids. V lost 3 bases and J lost 8, with 23 bases in between. This CDR3 is CASSHRRGGTGDDEQFF. The CDR3 nucleotides are TGTGCCAGCAGCCACAGACGGGGAGGAACGGGGGACGATGAGCAGTTCTTC.

This clonotype was recorded a few times. The chain couples TRBV9 to TRBJ2-1; 14 bases align to TRBD2. The CDR3 runs 17 residues. The germline CDR1 and CDR2 sequences are SGDLS and YYNGEE. V shed 3 bases, J shed 7 bases, and the junction held 9 bases outside the gene matches. CDR3 bases: TGTGCCAGCAGCGAGACTAGCGGGGGGGCTACGAGGAATGAGCAGTTCTTC. As protein: CASSETSGGATRNEQFF.

The V and J genes are TRBV7-2 and TRBJ2-4; a weak D match, TRBD2 (5 bases). The J call may be faulty, since TRBJ2-5 better matches the DNA end. The germline V gene has CDR1 SGHTA and CDR2 FQGNSA. This CDR3 is 16 amino acids long. The CDR3 loop is CASSLAEAVLQETQYF. As DNA, the CDR3 is TGTGCCAGCAGCTTAGCGGAAGCGGTGCTTCAAGAGACCCAGTACTTC.